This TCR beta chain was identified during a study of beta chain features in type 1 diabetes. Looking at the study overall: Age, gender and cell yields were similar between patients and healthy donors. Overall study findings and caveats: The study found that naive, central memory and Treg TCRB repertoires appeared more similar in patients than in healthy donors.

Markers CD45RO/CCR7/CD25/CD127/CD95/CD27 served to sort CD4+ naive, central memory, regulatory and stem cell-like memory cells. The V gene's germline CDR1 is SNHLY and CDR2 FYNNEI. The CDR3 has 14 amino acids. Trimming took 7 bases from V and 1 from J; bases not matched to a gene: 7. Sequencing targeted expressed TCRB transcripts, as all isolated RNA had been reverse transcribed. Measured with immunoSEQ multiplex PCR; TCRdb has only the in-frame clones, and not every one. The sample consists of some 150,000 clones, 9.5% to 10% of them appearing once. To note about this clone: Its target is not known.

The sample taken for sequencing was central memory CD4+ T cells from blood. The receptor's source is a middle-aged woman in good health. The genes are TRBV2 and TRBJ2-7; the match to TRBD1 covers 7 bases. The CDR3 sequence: CASKGAGRSYEQYF. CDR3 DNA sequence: TGTGCCAGCAAGGGGGCAGGACGTTCCTACGAGCAGTACTTC.